These T cell receptor beta chains were read from a single sample in a study of shared clonotypes between healthy human individuals. The repertoire was sequenced with immunoSEQ multiplex PCR; TCRdb's copy has only in-frame clones and lacks some. The sample contains about 520,000 clones, approximately 95% of which appear only once. Sequenced input: naive CD4+ T cells sorted from blood. The receptors were sampled from a woman aged 25 to 39 in good health. CDR3s include the opening cysteine and the closing phenylalanine or tryptophan. D genes are given only for firm matches. Rows give clone size only sometimes, using once, few, many, or a class for an expanded clone.

v_call	d_call	j_call	clone_size	cdr3_aa	cdr3_nt
TRBV6-1	.	TRBJ2-7	.	CASSETGVSYEQYF	TGTGCCAGCAGTGAAACTGGGGTCTCCTACGAGCAGTACTTC
TRBV1	.	TRBJ2-2	.	CTSSQDWLLAAGTGELFF	TGCACCAGCAGCCAAGATTGGTTACTAGCGGCGGGCACCGGGGAGCTGTTTTTT
TRBV7-9	.	TRBJ2-7	once	CASSSTGDIAYEQYF	TGTGCCAGCAGCTCCACGGGGGACATCGCCTACGAGCAGTACTTC
TRBV28	.	TRBJ1-2	.	CASSNPGGGAGGYTF	TGTGCCAGCAGCAACCCCGGTGGGGGGGCAGGGGGCTACACCTTC
TRBV7-9	TRBD1	TRBJ1-5	.	CASSLAGQGHNQPQHF	TGTGCCAGCAGCTTAGCCGGACAGGGCCACAATCAGCCCCAGCATTTT
TRBV2	TRBD1	TRBJ1-1	.	CASSGTGAEAFF	TGTGCCAGCAGCGGGACAGGGGCTGAAGCTTTCTTT
TRBV28	TRBD1	TRBJ1-2	.	CASSPRGQANYGYTF	TGTGCCAGCAGTCCAAGGGGACAGGCTAACTATGGCTACACCTTC
TRBV7-2	TRBD2	TRBJ2-7	once	CASSIGTSGDYEQYF	TGTGCCAGCAGCATCGGGACTAGCGGGGACTACGAGCAGTACTTC
TRBV9	.	TRBJ2-1	.	CASSVVFGGEQFF	TGTGCCAGCAGCGTAGTCTTCGGAGGTGAGCAGTTCTTC
TRBV6-5	.	TRBJ1-2	.	CASSPAGGIYGYTF	TGTGCCAGCAGTCCCGCCGGGGGGATCTATGGCTACACCTTC
TRBV2	TRBD2	TRBJ2-3	.	CASLRLAGGSDTQYF	TGTGCCAGCCTCCGACTAGCGGGAGGGTCAGATACGCAGTATTTT
TRBV28	TRBD1	TRBJ1-2	.	CASSLAGGGYTF	TGTGCCAGCAGTTTAGCAGGGGGGGGCTACACCTTC
TRBV19	.	TRBJ1-1	once	CASRAEAFSREAFF	TGTGCCAGTAGGGCAGAGGCTTTCAGCCGGGAAGCTTTCTTT
TRBV27	TRBD2	TRBJ2-7	.	CASSWRAGVGAYEQYF	TGTGCCAGCAGTTGGCGAGCGGGAGTCGGCGCCTACGAGCAGTACTTC
TRBV10-1	TRBD2	TRBJ2-7	.	CASSESSGRAYEQYF	TGCGCCAGCAGTGAGTCCAGCGGGAGGGCCTACGAGCAGTACTTC
TRBV18	TRBD1	TRBJ2-7	.	CASSPGTEPEQYF	TGTGCCAGCTCACCCGGGACAGAGCCCGAGCAGTACTTC
TRBV7-2	.	TRBJ1-4	.	CASSLDSGIGEKLFF	TGTGCCAGCAGCTTAGATTCAGGGATCGGTGAAAAACTGTTTTTT
TRBV18	.	TRBJ2-7	.	CASSPAGTDYYEQYF	TGTGCCAGCTCACCTGCCGGGACTGACTACTACGAGCAGTACTTC
TRBV5-1	.	TRBJ2-5	.	CASSLEVGKETQYF	TGCGCCAGCAGCTTGGAGGTCGGGAAAGAGACCCAGTACTTC
TRBV19	TRBD1	TRBJ2-2	.	CASSPWGQGVGELFF	TGTGCCAGTAGTCCATGGGGACAGGGTGTCGGGGAGCTGTTTTTT
TRBV21-1	.	TRBJ2-1	.	CASSNLFSSDYNEQFF	TGTGCCAGCAGCAATCTGTTTTCTAGCGATTACAATGAGCAGTTCTTC
TRBV4-1	.	TRBJ2-7	.	CASSQDRQRDYEQYF	TGCGCCAGCAGCCAAGATAGGCAGCGCGACTACGAGCAGTACTTC
TRBV4-2	TRBD2	TRBJ2-5	.	CASSLWTSGAAMAQYF	TGTGCCAGCAGCCTTTGGACTAGCGGGGCTGCGATGGCCCAGTACTTC
TRBV28	.	TRBJ1-2	.	CASGRDYGYTF	TGTGCCAGCGGACGGGACTATGGCTACACCTTC
TRBV5-1	TRBD2	TRBJ2-1	.	CASRRLAGDVNEQFF	TGCGCCAGCAGGAGACTAGCGGGAGATGTCAATGAGCAGTTCTTC
TRBV28	.	TRBJ1-3	.	CASSSGGLTGNTIYF	TGTGCCAGCAGTAGTGGGGGTCTAACTGGAAACACCATATATTTT
TRBV11-2	.	TRBJ2-1	once	CASTSTGSDEQFF	TGTGCCAGCACATCGACAGGTAGCGATGAGCAGTTCTTC
TRBV5-1	TRBD2	TRBJ2-2	.	CASSTGLAGVGTGELFF	TGCGCCAGCAGCACGGGACTAGCGGGAGTAGGCACCGGGGAGCTGTTTTTT
TRBV29-1	TRBD1	TRBJ2-3	.	CSAAGTGDGDTQYF	TGCAGCGCGGCCGGGACAGGGGATGGAGATACGCAGTATTTT
TRBV30	TRBD1	TRBJ2-5	.	CAWSRTGNYRETQYF	TGTGCCTGGAGTCGGACAGGGAACTATAGAGAGACCCAGTACTTC
TRBV7-9	.	TRBJ2-3	.	CASRRPGADTQYF	TGTGCCAGCAGAAGACCGGGGGCAGATACGCAGTATTTT
TRBV11-2	.	TRBJ2-3	.	CASSSTTDTQYF	TGTGCCAGCAGCTCTACTACAGATACGCAGTATTTT
TRBV7-6	TRBD2	TRBJ2-1	.	CASSSQTSGRAKWFF	TGTGCCAGCAGCTCACAGACTAGCGGGAGGGCCAAGTGGTTCTTC
TRBV18	TRBD1	TRBJ2-7	.	CASSPTPGQADYEQYF	TGTGCCAGCTCTCCGACTCCGGGACAGGCCGACTACGAGCAGTACTTC
TRBV28	.	TRBJ2-1	.	CASSSGPNSYNEQFF	TGTGCCAGCAGTTCCGGGCCGAACTCCTACAATGAGCAGTTCTTC
TRBV7-9	.	TRBJ1-1	.	CASSLLSEAFF	TGTGCCAGCAGCTTATTGTCAGAAGCTTTCTTT
TRBV28	.	TRBJ2-5	.	CASSFPETQYF	TGTGCCAGCAGTTTTCCGGAGACCCAGTACTTC
TRBV18	.	TRBJ1-1	.	CASSLQWNTEAFF	TGTGCCAGCTCGTTACAGTGGAACACTGAAGCTTTCTTT